A selection of T cell receptor beta chains follows, all from one sample in a study of CD8 T cells in ankylosing spondylitis. TCRdb independently ran MiXCR on the 5' RACE reads; one entry per CDR3 protein. The sample consists of about 52,000 distinct CDR3 sequences, approximately 8% of them appearing once. The sequencing sample was made of blood, either unsorted or a sorted T cell fraction (not recorded which). The origin of the receptors is a female donor with ankylosing spondylitis or in good health (not recorded which). Both conserved end residues are part of each CDR3. The listing skips clone size in some rows; elsewhere it reads once, few, many or a size class.

V: TRBV30
J: TRBJ1-1
size: few
CDR3: CAWDVTGNTEAFF

V: TRBV5-1
J: TRBJ1-1
size: many
CDR3: CASSSQGEANTEAFF

V: TRBV7-2
J: TRBJ2-2
size: .
CDR3: CASSPGSRSAGELFF

V: TRBV20-1
J: TRBJ2-7
size: many
CDR3: CSAARTSGGYEQYF

V: TRBV5-1
J: TRBJ1-3
size: .
CDR3: CASSLWGESGNTIYF

V: TRBV20-1
J: TRBJ1-2
size: many
CDR3: CSARVPGFYGYTF

V: TRBV5-1
J: TRBJ2-1
size: many
CDR3: CASSPAREYEQFF

V: TRBV29-1
J: TRBJ1-1
size: many
CDR3: CSADRLNTEAFF

V: TRBV10-3
J: TRBJ1-6
size: medium-sized
CDR3: CAISRDTTRNSPLHF

V: TRBV5-1
J: TRBJ1-2
size: .
CDR3: CASTGTGGYGYTF

V: TRBV4-3
J: TRBJ1-1
size: .
CDR3: CASSQEQGYGTEAFF

V: TRBV5-1
J: TRBJ2-3
size: many
CDR3: CASSPGGRTDTQYF

V: TRBV20-1
J: TRBJ1-5
size: many
CDR3: CSAAGTGIQPQHF

V: TRBV11-1
J: TRBJ2-1
size: many
CDR3: CASSLALVMDEQFF

V: TRBV3-1
J: TRBJ2-1
size: many
CDR3: CASSQSGSGGQFF

V: TRBV11-2
J: TRBJ2-1
size: many
CDR3: CASSLLPASISYNEQFF

V: TRBV12-3/TRBV12-4
J: TRBJ1-2
size: many
CDR3: CASRAPGGIYGYTF

V: TRBV12-3/TRBV12-4
J: TRBJ2-5
size: many
CDR3: CASSFMEETQYF

V: TRBV3-1
J: TRBJ2-5
size: many
CDR3: CASSKPSWTVKETQYF

V: TRBV7-9
J: TRBJ2-1
size: .
CDR3: CASSLDWAGTNEQFF

V: TRBV7-9
J: TRBJ2-3
size: many
CDR3: CASSLVLAGTDTQYF

V: TRBV5-6
J: TRBJ1-1
size: many
CDR3: CASRTGRNTEAFF

V: TRBV29-1
J: TRBJ2-3
size: many
CDR3: CSVERSAGPTDTQYF

V: TRBV5-1
J: TRBJ2-5
size: .
CDR3: CASSLGFSPVAGGRETQYF

V: TRBV20-1
J: TRBJ2-5
size: many
CDR3: CSATGTGGGETQYF

V: TRBV15
J: TRBJ2-3
size: many
CDR3: CATSTMAGSTDTQYF

V: TRBV7-2
J: TRBJ2-3
size: many
CDR3: CASTASGGYSTDTQYF

V: TRBV4-2
J: TRBJ2-7
size: .
CDR3: CASSPRVLSTYEQYF